The 32 T cell receptor beta chains presented below share a single source sample, sequenced in a study of blood T cell repertoires in COVID-19. Only in-frame clones appear in the TCRdb table, and some are missing; sequencing was by immunoSEQ multiplex PCR. There are about 180,000 clones in the sample; roughly 82% occur only once, and 13% to 15% lies in the top ten. Sequencing used PBMCs or T cells enriched from blood (not recorded which). These receptors were obtained from a man aged 45 to 65 who had recovered from COVID-19.

The chain recombines TRBV10-3 with TRBJ2-7; TRBD1 is a possible D gene (6 bases). Germline CDR1 ENHRY, CDR2 SYGVKD. V lost 6 bases to trimming and J lost 6 bases, with 9 bases between them. The CDR3 covers 11 residues. In DNA form, the CDR3 reads TGTGCCATCAGGGACAGTACCGAGCAGTACTTC. It codes for CAIRDSTEQYF.

The gene calls are TRBV30 and TRBJ1-1; 7 bases line up with TRBD1. The CDR3 contains 15 residues. V lost 0 bases, J lost 10 bases, and 14 bases stayed unmatched. Germline assignment: CDR1 GTSNPN and CDR2 SVGIG (reference sequence). CDR3 sequence reads: CAWSVLRDRAVRAFF. The CDR3 nucleotides are TGTGCCTGGAGTGTTTTGCGAGACAGGGCAGTTAGAGCTTTCTTT. The full variable domain, with the rest looked up from reference TRBV30 and TRBJ1-1, is SQTIHQWPATLVQPVGSPLSLECTVEGTSNPNLYWYRQAAGRGLQLLFYSVGIGQISSEVPQNLSASRPQDRQFILSSKKLLLSDSGFYLCAWSVLRDRAVRAFFGQGTRLTVV.

V usage is TRBV5-1 and J usage is TRBJ2-3, with 8 bases aligning to TRBD1. CDR1 SGHRS and CDR2 YFSETQ come from the germline V gene. The J segment lost 2 bases and the V segment lost 3 bases, leaving 8 bases of the junction unmatched. The CDR3 is 16 residues long. CDR3 residues: CASSWRQGTVTDTQYF. The DNA of the CDR3 is TGCGCCAGCAGCTGGAGACAGGGGACAGTCACAGATACGCAGTATTTT.

J is TRBJ2-3 and V is TRBV5-4, with 9 bases identical to TRBD2. Germline-derived CDR1 and CDR2 are SGHNT and YYREEE (reference sequence). The CDR3 is 15 amino acids. Trimming took 8 bases from V and 6 from J; bases not matched to a gene: 13. DNA of the CDR3: TGTGCCAGTCGATCCGCGGGGGGGGCCCTGGATACGCAGTATTTT. Protein sequence: CASRSAGGALDTQYF.

This chain joins TRBV5-1 and TRBJ1-1, with D unresolved. Germline assignment: CDR1 SGHRS and CDR2 YFSETQ. Trimming took off 4 bases at V and 3 bases at J, with 10 bases between the two ends. This CDR3 region has 13 residues. Written as DNA, the CDR3 is TGCGCCAGCAGCCGAATGAGCGACACTGAAGCTTTCTTT. Its translation: CASSRMSDTEAFF.

V gene TRBV18 combines with J gene TRBJ2-3; tentatively, D is TRBD2 (5 bases). CDR3 length: 14 amino acids. The V end was cut by 2 bases, the J end by 1 base, with 7 bases between. Looked up from germline, CDR1 is KGHSH and CDR2 is LQKENI. In DNA form, the CDR3 reads TGTGCCAGCTCACCAACGGAGGGCACAGATACGCAGTATTTT. It specifies CASSPTEGTDTQYF.

The gene calls are TRBV5-6 and TRBJ1-6; maybe TRBD1 (5 bases). The CDR3 runs to 13 residues. Trimming stripped 5 bases from V and 8 bases from J, with 11 bases between. Germline V gene sequence: CDR1 SGHDT, CDR2 YYEEEE. The CDR3 here is CASSSGKYSPLHF. The CDR3 DNA reads as TGTGCCAGCAGTTCAGGGAAATATTCACCCCTCCACTTT.

Details on this clone: An end of the junction does not agree with germline; a read error may underlie this. The rearrangement uses TRBV14 and TRBJ2-3; D might be TRBD2 (7 bases). CDR1 is SGHDN and CDR2 is FVKESK in the germline V gene. The CDR3 spans 16 residues. The CDR3 DNA reads as TGTGCCAGCAGCCAGTTTAGCGGCGGGGGCACAAATACGCAGTATTTT. Its translation: CASSQFSGGGTNTQYF. Full variable domain (missing parts from reference TRBV14 and TRBJ2-3): EAGVTQFPSHSVIEKGQTVTLRCDPISGHDNLYWYRRVMGKEIKFLLHFVKESKQDESGMPNNRFLAERTGGTYSTLKVQPAELEDSGVYFCASSQFSGGGTNTQYFGPGTRLTVL.

The rearrangement joins TRBV19 to TRBJ1-2; TRBD1 matches at 8 bases. CDR1 is LNHDA, CDR2 SQIVND, per germline (reference sequence). The CDR3 sequence is 16 residues long. V lost 5 bases and J lost 4; bases outside the gene matches: 12. DNA of the CDR3: TGTGCCAGTAGTCCCTCAGGACAGGGCGTACTCTATGGCTACACCTTC. Translating it yields CASSPSGQGVLYGYTF.

This clone appeared a few times. The rearrangement joins TRBV15 to TRBJ2-3; 7 positions match TRBD2. The CDR3 runs 16 residues. Germline CDR1 is LNHNV and CDR2 is YYDKDF (reference sequence). V was clipped by 3 bases and J by 3 bases; unmatched bases: 9. In DNA, the CDR3 is TGTGCCACCAGCAGGGGGGGGAAGGCAGAGACAGATACGCAGTATTTT. Protein: CATSRGGKAETDTQYF. Supplemented by reference TRBV15 and TRBJ2-3, the full variable domain reads DAMVIQNPRYQVTQFGKPVTLSCSQTLNHNVMYWYQQKSSQAPKLLFHYYDKDFNNEADTPDNFQSRRPNTSFCFLDIRSPGLGDTAMYLCATSRGGKAETDTQYFGPGTRLTVL.

The rearrangement links TRBV14 to TRBJ1-4; 7 bases are shared with TRBD1. This CDR3 has 17 amino acids. Germline V gene sequence: CDR1 SGHDN, CDR2 FVKESK. V lost 2 bases to trimming and J lost 0 bases; unmatched junction nucleotides: 6. CDR3 amino acids: CASSQIGTAATNEKLFF. The CDR3 DNA sequence: TGTGCCAGCAGCCAAATAGGGACAGCCGCAACTAATGAAAAACTGTTTTTT.

In its sample, this clone was seen a few times. The rearrangement joins TRBV4-1 to TRBJ1-1; 7 nucleotides align to TRBD1. V was pared by 0 bases and J by 1 base, with 2 bases of the junction left unmatched. The germline V gene has CDR1 MGHRA and CDR2 YSYEKL. This CDR3 has 15 amino acids. DNA of the CDR3: TGCGCCAGCAGCCAAGAGGGACAGACGAACACTGAAGCTTTCTTT. Translated: CASSQEGQTNTEAFF.

The chain joins TRBV2 to TRBJ2-7; 7 nucleotides align to TRBD1. CDR3 size: 12 residues. The V and J ends lost 6 bases and 7 bases, in that order; junction bases with no gene match: 6. The germline CDR1 and CDR2 sequences are SNHLY and FYNNEI. The CDR3 bases are TGTGCCAGCAGGGCGTACAGGGGAGAGCAGTACTTC. It codes for CASRAYRGEQYF. The variable domain in full, with the rest retrieved from reference TRBV2 and TRBJ2-7, is EPEVTQTPSHQVTQMGQEVILRCVPISNHLYFYWYRQILGQKVEFLVSFYNNEISEKSEIFDDQFSVERPDGSNFTLKIRSTKLEDSAMYFCASRAYRGEQYFGPGTRLTVT.

This rearrangement joins TRBV6-2 or TRBV6-3 to TRBJ2-3; 15 bases match TRBD2. The V gene end was trimmed by 6 bases and the J gene end by 0 bases; junction bases not matched to a gene: 10. The V gene's germline CDR1 is MNHEY and CDR2 SVGEGT. This CDR3 region has 19 residues. This CDR3 reads CASSRTRTSGGASTDTQYF. CDR3 bases: TGTGCCAGCAGCCGCACCCGGACTAGCGGGGGGGCTAGCACAGATACGCAGTATTTT.

The chain couples TRBV29-1 to TRBJ1-5, with TRBD1 matching 7 bases. Looked up from germline, CDR1 is SQVTM and CDR2 is ANQGSEA. This CDR3 region has 13 residues. Losses at the gene ends were 6 bases for V and 3 bases for J; bases not matched to a gene: 5. The CDR3 region has the DNA TGCAGCGTGGGGACAGACCTCAATCAGCCCCAGCATTTT. Encoded protein: CSVGTDLNQPQHF.

The rearrangement joins TRBV18 to TRBJ2-2, with D perhaps TRBD1 (5 bases). The CDR3 sequence is 17 residues long. V shed 3 bases and J shed 1 base, with 15 bases lying between them. Looked up from germline, CDR1 is KGHSH and CDR2 is LQKENI. The chain's CDR3 is CASSPYQRQMNTGELFF. The DNA of the CDR3 is TGTGCCAGCTCACCCTACCAGCGACAGATGAACACCGGGGAGCTGTTTTTT.

This chain uses TRBV9 with TRBJ1-4, with D perhaps TRBD1 (5 bases). The CDR3 consists of 16 residues. The germline V gene has CDR1 SGDLS and CDR2 YYNGEE. Between the trimmed V and J ends, which lost 0 bases and 2 bases, there was a span of 11 bases. The CDR3 DNA reads as TGTGCCAGCAGCGTAGATGTGGGGGGTACTAATGAAAAACTGTTTTTT. It specifies CASSVDVGGTNEKLFF. Full variable domain (remainder filled in from reference TRBV9 and TRBJ1-4): DSGVTQTPKHLITATGQRVTLRCSPRSGDLSVYWYQQSLDQGLQFLIQYYNGEERAKGNILERFSAQQFPDLHSELNLSSLELGDSALYFCASSVDVGGTNEKLFFGSGTQLSVL.

The V and J genes are TRBV7-9 and TRBJ1-4; 7 nucleotides line up with TRBD1. The ends lost 1 base at V and 3 bases at J; junction bases unmatched: 5. CDR1 and CDR2 (germline): SEHNR, FQNEAQ (reference sequence). This CDR3 comprises 16 residues. Here the CDR3 reads CASSLGQGVANEKLFF. The CDR3 DNA follows: TGTGCCAGCAGCTTAGGACAGGGTGTTGCTAATGAAAAACTGTTTTTT.

The CDR3 DNA reads TGTGCCAGCATCCCCTCAGGGCGGAACACCGGGGAGCTGTTTTTT. Residues: CASIPSGRNTGELFF. The J gene is TRBJ2-2, the V gene TRBV28; D may be TRBD1 (5 bases). Germline CDR1 reads MDHEN; CDR2 reads SYDVKM. The length of the CDR3 is 15 residues. Trimming removed 7 bases at V and 1 base at J, with 13 bases between.

V is TRBV18 and J is TRBJ2-7, with 10 positions matching TRBD1. J lost 9 bases, V lost 4 bases, and 12 bases had no gene match. Germline V gene sequence: CDR1 KGHSH, CDR2 LQKENI. The CDR3 sequence is 15 residues long. The CDR3 reads CASSLPGQGRTAQYF. The CDR3 DNA reads TGTGCCAGCTCACTTCCGGGACAGGGGAGGACTGCGCAGTACTTC.

This chain links TRBV10-3 with TRBJ1-2; 10 nucleotides line up with TRBD1. Germline V gene sequence: CDR1 ENHRY, CDR2 SYGVKD. V lost 2 bases, J lost 4 bases, and 4 bases stayed unmatched. The CDR3 runs 15 residues. This chain's CDR3 is CAISEGQGVGYGYTF. The CDR3 DNA is TGTGCCATCAGTGAGGGACAGGGGGTTGGCTATGGCTACACCTTC.

This chain links TRBV15 with TRBJ1-3, with D possibly being TRBD1 (5 bases). This CDR3 has 14 residues. The germline gives CDR1 LNHNV, CDR2 YYDKDF (reference sequence). V lost 5 bases to trimming and J lost 0 bases, with 8 bases between them. The CDR3 coding sequence is TGTGCCACCAGCGACAGCGTCTCTGGAAACACCATATATTTT. Translating it yields CATSDSVSGNTIYF.

CDR3 nucleotides: TGTGCCAGCAGCCGTGGGACTAGCGGGGGGGCTCGGACAGATACGCAGTATTTT. Translation gives CASSRGTSGGARTDTQYF. V and J are TRBV5-4 and TRBJ2-3; 16 bases agree with TRBD2. The V segment lost 4 bases and the J segment 3 bases; nucleotides outside the gene matches: 8. This CDR3 spans 18 amino acids. Germline CDR1 and CDR2: SGHNT and YYREEE (reference sequence).

The rearrangement uses TRBV6-1 and TRBJ1-2; D might be TRBD1 (6 bases). The V gene lost 2 bases and the J gene lost 0 bases, with 13 bases spanning the gap. The germline gives CDR1 MNHNS, CDR2 SASEGT. CDR3 length equals 16 residues. CDR3 sequence reads: CASSERGAFSNYGYTF. In DNA form, the CDR3 reads TGTGCCAGCAGTGAACGGGGGGCGTTCTCTAACTATGGCTACACCTTC.

This clone showed up just a few times. The chain has TRBV7-2 and TRBJ1-6; D not certain. Deletions cut 7 bases from V and 5 bases from J, with 9 bases between. Germline V gene lookup returns CDR1 SGHTA and CDR2 FQGNSA. This CDR3 region has 13 residues. CDR3 loop: CASTVKNNSPLHF. In DNA, the CDR3 is TGTGCCAGCACCGTTAAAAATAATTCACCCCTCCACTTT.

The chain uses TRBV3-1 (or the pseudogene TRBV3-2) and TRBJ1-5, with 8 bases lining up with TRBD1. V shed 4 bases, J shed 7 bases, and the junction held 6 bases outside the gene matches. CDR3 length: 14 residues. Per germline, CDR1 LGHDT and CDR2 YNNKEL (reference sequence). CDR3 sequence: CASSLTGGSQPQHF. CDR3 coding DNA: TGTGCCAGCAGCCTAACAGGGGGTTCCCAGCCCCAGCATTTT.

The V gene is TRBV6-5, the J gene TRBJ1-1, with 8 bases fitting TRBD1. The ends lost 5 bases at V and 5 bases at J; junction bases unmatched: 10. Germline V gene sequence: CDR1 MNHEY, CDR2 SVGAGI. The length of the CDR3 is 15 residues. The CDR3 DNA sequence: TGTGCCAGCAGTCTCCCAGGACAGGGACGAACTGAAGCTTTCTTT. Amino acid sequence: CASSLPGQGRTEAFF.

The V gene is TRBV4-1, the J gene TRBJ1-5; no firm D call. Germline V CDR1 and CDR2: MGHRA, YSYEKL. The CDR3 has 13 residues. Trimming removed 1 base from V and 6 bases from J, with 7 bases in between. The CDR3 DNA reads TGCGCCAGCAGCCAAGGCTATACTCAGCCCCAGCATTTT. It codes for CASSQGYTQPQHF.

This chain connects TRBV7-8 to TRBJ1-5; D gene unclear. CDR1 and CDR2 from the germline V gene are SGHVS and FQNEAQ. This CDR3 spans 15 amino acids. Trimming pared 1 base from V and 1 base from J, leaving 8 bases between. CDR3 in DNA: TGTGCCAGCAGCTTAGATCGCAGAAGCAATCAGCCCCAGCATTTT. It encodes CASSLDRRSNQPQHF.

The rearrangement uses TRBV5-1 and TRBJ2-7, with unresolved D. The germline gives CDR1 SGHRS, CDR2 YFSETQ. The CDR3 sequence is 14 residues long. Trimming took 5 bases from V and 2 from J, leaving 14 bases between them. The CDR3 region is CASRTDSAAYEQYF. CDR3 DNA: TGCGCCAGCAGAACCGACTCCGCCGCCTACGAGCAGTACTTC.

By share of the sample, this clone is medium-sized. The chain combines TRBV6-1 with TRBJ1-6, with 9 bases fitting TRBD1. Germline V gene lookup returns CDR1 MNHNS and CDR2 SASEGT. This CDR3 region has 16 residues. The V segment lost 4 bases and the J segment 11 bases; nucleotides outside the gene matches: 12. The CDR3: CASSVAGDRGVAPLHF. As DNA, the CDR3 is TGTGCCAGCAGTGTTGCCGGAGACAGGGGGGTGGCACCCCTCCACTTT.

This chain connects TRBV28 to TRBJ1-5; 7 positions match TRBD1. The CDR3 loop spans 16 amino acids. CDR1 and CDR2 (germline): MDHEN, SYDVKM. V was clipped by 6 bases and J by 1 base; unmatched bases: 9. CDR3 nucleotide sequence: TGTGCCAGCAGACCCCCACGACAGGGAAGCAATCAGCCCCAGCATTTT. Protein: CASRPPRQGSNQPQHF.